The 22 T cell receptor beta chains given below trace back to one sample, sequenced in a study of CD8+ T cells in alopecia areata. Extracted RNA was reverse transcribed, and the resulting cDNA served as sequencing template. Profiled with immunoSEQ multiplex PCR; TCRdb holds only in-frame clones, not every one. This sample comprises roughly 120,000 clones, none seen once only. Sequencing used lesional skin. All receptors derive from a C3H/HeJ mouse with alopecia areata. This line is of MHC haplotype H2-k.

Of note for this clone: Mouse gene names and germline throughout. Coverage ceases 4 residues before the CDR3 finishes, and the germline J gene fills in the end. The rearrangement uses TRBV13-3 and TRBJ1-1; 11 bases agree with TRBD1. After removal of 3 bases from V and 0 bases from J, the junction contained 4 bases not matched to a gene. The CDR3 contains 16 residues. The germline gives CDR1 NNHDY, CDR2 SYVADS. CDR3 sequence reads: CASSGAGQGANTEVFF. The sequenced CDR3 bases are TGTGCCAGCAGTGGCGCGGGACAGGGGGCAAACACA.

This clone showed up many times. Mouse names are used for the genes. The read ends 4 residues before the CDR3 terminus; that terminus is restored from the germline J gene. The rearrangement links TRBV1 to TRBJ2-3, with 8 bases aligning to TRBD2. J lost 3 bases, V lost 1 base, and 3 bases had no gene match. Germline-derived CDR1 and CDR2 are NSQYPW and LRSPGD (reference sequence). The CDR3 length is 15 residues. Partial CDR3 DNA: TGCACCTGCAGTGCAGCCTGGGGGGAGGCAGAA. Translated, it gives CTCSAAWGEAE. The CDR3 in full is CTCSAAWGEAETLYF.

This clone has a handful of counts. Gene names are mouse gene names. The CDR3 end is not reached by the read, which stops 4 residues before it; the germline J gene fills it in. This chain connects TRBV1 to TRBJ2-4, with 10 bases fitting TRBD2. Per germline, CDR1 NSQYPW and CDR2 LRSPGD (reference sequence). CDR3 length: 15 amino acids. The CDR3 sequence: CTCSAEKTGGNTLYF. CDR3 DNA (partial): TGCACCTGCAGTGCAGAAAAGACTGGGGGGAAC.

In the case of this clone: Gene names denote mouse genes. Sequencing ends 4 residues short of the CDR3 end; the germline J gene provides the rest. J is TRBJ2-7 and V is TRBV13-3; a possible D gene is TRBD1 (6 bases). This CDR3 is 14 amino acids long. Germline V gives CDR1 NNHDY, CDR2 SYVADS. The CDR3 bases that were read are TGTGCCAGCAGTGACACGGGACAAACCCAT. Its translation is CASSDTGQTH. The entire CDR3 protein reads CASSDTGQTHEQYF.

Comments on this clone: Mouse names are used for the genes. The CDR3 extends 4 residues past the end of the read, so its final part is completed from the germline J gene. The J gene is TRBJ2-5, the V gene TRBV17, with 8 bases fitting TRBD1. The CDR3 is made up of 15 amino acids. The germline CDR1 and CDR2 sequences are MNHDT and YYDKIL. Trimming cost V 2 bases and J 2 bases; bases outside gene matches: 3. Incomplete CDR3 DNA: TGTGCTAGCAGTAGACAGGGGGCAGGCCAAGAC. This gives the protein CASSRQGAGQD. The entire CDR3 protein is CASSRQGAGQDTQYF. The whole variable domain, remainder taken from reference TRBV17 and TRBJ2-5, is DTTVKQNPRYKLARVGKPVNLICSQTMNHDTMYWYQKKPNQAPKLLLFYYDKILNREADTFEKFQSSRPNNSFCSLYIGSAGLEYSAMYLCASSRQGAGQDTQYFGPGTRLLVL.

Concerning this clone: Gene names and germline match the mouse. Read sequence stops 4 residues before the CDR3 end, and the germline J gene provides the missing end. This chain uses TRBV19 with TRBJ2-5; 12 nucleotides align to TRBD2. This CDR3 contains 14 residues. Germline V gene sequence: CDR1 FNHDT, CDR2 SITEND (reference sequence). The CDR3 loop is CASADWGGEDTQYF. CDR3 DNA, as far as it was read: TGTGCCAGCGCCGACTGGGGGGGCGAGGAC.

This clone was counted a few times. Gene names follow the mouse nomenclature. The read comes to an end 4 residues before the CDR3 does, leaving the germline J gene to fill in the end. The rearrangement joins TRBV13-3 to TRBJ2-7, with 7 bases matching TRBD2. Germline V gene lookup returns CDR1 NNHDY and CDR2 SYVADS. The V and J ends lost 0 bases and 0 bases, in that order; junction bases with no gene match: 6. This CDR3 contains 16 residues. The CDR3 sequence: CASSDATGESSYEQYF. CDR3 bases read: TGTGCCAGCAGTGATGCCACTGGGGAGAGCTCCTAT.

The sample holds a few counts of this clone. Mouse gene names apply. The CDR3 end lies 4 residues beyond the end of the read and is filled in from the germline J gene. V and J are TRBV13-3 and TRBJ2-4, with 10 bases fitting TRBD2. The CDR3 is 16 amino acids. Germline V lookup: CDR1 NNHDY, CDR2 SYVADS. Germline trimming cut 1 base from V and 1 base from J; bases unmatched to any gene: 3. The CDR3 DNA, read in part, is TGTGCCAGCAGTGATCCCTGGGGGGGCGGTCAAAAC. It encodes CASSDPWGGGQN. The whole CDR3 sequence reads CASSDPWGGGQNTLYF.

As to this clone: Gene names and germline match the mouse. Sequencing ends 4 residues short of the CDR3 end; the germline J gene provides the rest. In the same sample, other DNA sequences code for this CDR3. The chain links TRBV13-3 to TRBJ2-1; 10 bases match TRBD2. The V gene's germline CDR1 is NNHDY and CDR2 SYVADS. J lost 1 base, V lost 4 bases, and 5 bases had no gene match. This CDR3 region has 16 residues. The CDR3 loop is CASSPGTGVNYAEQFF. CDR3 DNA, as far as it was read: TGTGCCAGCAGTCCTGGGACTGGGGTAAACTATGCT.

As for this clone: Gene labels here are mouse ones. The read falls 4 residues short of the CDR3 end, and the missing part is taken from the germline J gene. V usage is TRBV1 and J usage is TRBJ1-4; TRBD1 matches 8 bases. The V and J ends lost 2 bases and 4 bases, in that order; junction bases with no gene match: 6. The CDR3 is 16 residues long. Germline loops: CDR1 NSQYPW, CDR2 LRSPGD (reference sequence). The CDR3 bases that were read are TGCACCTGCAGTGCAAACCGGGACAGGAGCAACGAA. Amino acid sequence: CTCSANRDRSNE. In full, the CDR3 reads CTCSANRDRSNERLFF. The whole variable domain, filled in from reference TRBV1 and TRBJ1-4, reads VTLLEQNPRWRLVPRGQAVNLRCILKNSQYPWMSWYQQDLQKQLQWLFTLRSPGDKEVKSLPGADYLATRVTDTELRLQVANMSQGRTLYCTCSANRDRSNERLFFGHGTKLSVL.

With regard to this clone: Gene names denote mouse genes. Coverage ceases 4 residues before the CDR3 finishes, and the germline J gene fills in the end. The V and J genes are TRBV13-3 and TRBJ2-3; 8 bases are shared with TRBD2. The length of the CDR3 is 15 residues. With V trimmed by 1 base and J by 3 bases, 4 bases remained unmatched. Germline-derived CDR1 and CDR2 are NNHDY and SYVADS. The sequenced CDR3 bases are TGTGCCAGCAGTGATTGGGGGGGGACGGCAGAA. Its protein product is CASSDWGGTAE. The entire CDR3 sequence reads CASSDWGGTAETLYF.

As regards this clone: The gene names given are mouse names. The CDR3 end lies 4 residues beyond the end of the read and is filled in from the germline J gene. The chain combines TRBV13-3 with TRBJ2-5; 8 nucleotides agree with TRBD2. This CDR3 spans 15 amino acids. The V gene's germline CDR1 is NNHDY and CDR2 SYVADS. The CDR3 region is CASSDVDWGKDTQYF. The covered CDR3 bases are TGTGCCAGCAGTGATGTAGACTGGGGTAAAGAC.

This clone was seen repeatedly, ten times or more. These gene names are mouse names. The read halts 4 residues ahead of the CDR3 end, with the missing end drawn from the germline J gene. The gene calls are TRBV13-3 and TRBJ2-7; 11 nucleotides agree with TRBD2. Germline lookup yields CDR1 NNHDY and CDR2 SYVADS. V was clipped by 5 bases and J by 0 bases; unmatched bases: 4. This CDR3 has 15 amino acids. The CDR3 DNA, read in part, is TGTGCCAGCAGGACTGGGGGGGGAAGCTCCTAT. It codes for CASRTGGGSSY. The complete CDR3 sequence is CASRTGGGSSYEQYF.

This clone was detected ten times or more. Mouse gene names apply. The read finishes 4 residues shy of the CDR3 end, and the germline J gene is used to complete it. The J gene is TRBJ2-1, the V gene TRBV1; TRBD1 might be the D (6 bases). Germline V lookup: CDR1 NSQYPW, CDR2 LRSPGD (reference sequence). This CDR3 spans 13 amino acids. The sequenced part of the CDR3 DNA is TGCACCTGCAGTGCCCAGGGGAAAGCT. Amino acid sequence: CTCSAQGKA. The CDR3 reads in full as CTCSAQGKAEQFF.

About this clone itself: Gene labels here are mouse ones. Read sequence stops 4 residues before the CDR3 end, and the germline J gene provides the missing end. The J gene is TRBJ2-4, the V gene TRBV1, with 9 bases that match TRBD1. The V gene end was trimmed by 3 bases and the J gene end by 2 bases; junction bases not matched to a gene: 3. CDR1 is NSQYPW and CDR2 is LRSPGD in the germline V gene (reference sequence). The CDR3 loop spans 15 amino acids. CDR3 sequence: CTCSARTGDQNTLYF. The sequenced CDR3 bases are TGCACCTGCAGTGCCAGGACAGGGGATCAAAAC.

This clone was observed a few times. The protein given in TCRdb and the translation of the DNA differ at residue 10, and the sequence presented here derives from the DNA. Mouse names are used for the genes. The read terminates 3 residues ahead of where the CDR3 ends, so the germline J gene completes it. The chain carries TRBV13-2 and TRBJ1-6, with D hard to call. TRBJ1-6 is treated as an ORF (open reading frame) with a function not yet certain. The V and J ends lost 2 bases and 9 bases respectively, with 9 bases between them. This CDR3 is built from 13 residues. Germline CDR1 and CDR2: NNHNN and SYGAGS (reference sequence). The sequenced part of the CDR3 DNA is TGTGCCAGCGGTGAGACTAATATTTCGCCC. Translated: CASGETNISP. The whole CDR3 sequence is CASGETNISPLYF.

This clone was picked up many times. Gene names and germline match the mouse. The read falls 4 residues short of the CDR3 end, and the missing part is taken from the germline J gene. The J gene is TRBJ2-7, the V gene TRBV13-3; TRBD1 aligns across 7 bases. Germline CDR1 is NNHDY and CDR2 is SYVADS. The CDR3 covers 13 residues. The CDR3 loop reads CASSDRGKYEQYF. CDR3 DNA (partial): TGTGCCAGCAGTGACAGGGGGAAGTAT.

This clone was recorded a few times. Germline and genes: mouse. The CDR3 extends 4 residues past the end of the read, so its final part is completed from the germline J gene. V gene TRBV19 combines with J gene TRBJ2-2, with 7 bases that match TRBD1. Germline V gene data show CDR1 as FNHDT and CDR2 as SITEND (reference sequence). The CDR3 runs to 13 residues. The CDR3 DNA, read in part, is TGTGCCAGCAGTACGACAGGGATCGGG. Its protein product is CASSTTGIG. The whole CDR3 sequence reads CASSTTGIGQLYF.

The sample holds a few counts of this clone. Any gene name here is a mouse gene name. Read coverage stops 4 residues before the CDR3 terminus; the germline J gene supplies the remainder. The rearrangement uses TRBV13-1 and TRBJ2-4, with TRBD1 identical over 8 bases. CDR1 NSHNY and CDR2 SYGAGN come from the germline V gene. The CDR3 extends over 14 amino acids. The chain's CDR3 is CASSPGQGRNTLYF. The covered CDR3 bases are TGTGCCAGCAGCCCCGGACAGGGCAGAAAC.

Comment on this clone: These gene names are mouse names. The CDR3 is cut off 4 residues early in the read; its end comes from the germline J gene. The rearrangement joins TRBV13-3 to TRBJ2-3, with 11 bases that match TRBD2. V was pared by 0 bases and J by 4 bases, with 4 bases of the junction left unmatched. The length of the CDR3 is 16 residues. The V gene's germline CDR1 is NNHDY and CDR2 SYVADS. CDR3 loop: CASSDGGTGGPETLYF. The sequenced CDR3 bases are TGTGCCAGCAGTGATGGAGGGACTGGGGGTCCAGAA.

This clone has just a few counts. Germline and genes here are mouse. The CDR3 end is not reached by the read, which stops 4 residues before it; the germline J gene fills it in. The J gene is TRBJ2-3, the V gene TRBV13-1; maybe TRBD1 (6 bases). V lost 2 bases and J lost 0, with 16 bases in between. Per the germline V gene, CDR1 is NSHNY and CDR2 is SYGAGN. The CDR3 loop spans 17 amino acids. The CDR3 here is CASSDRGRESSAETLYF. CDR3 DNA (partial): TGTGCCAGCAGTGACAGGGGAAGAGAATCTAGTGCAGAA.

This clone was found a few times. The translated DNA and TCRdb's protein are not identical at residue 13; the protein here was translated from the DNA. Genes and germline come from the mouse. The read gets to within 3 residues of the CDR3 end, and the germline J gene fills in the rest. The chain carries TRBV1 and TRBJ1-3; 8 bases align to TRBD1. This CDR3 spans 16 amino acids. Germline V gene sequence: CDR1 NSQYPW, CDR2 LRSPGD (reference sequence). J was trimmed by 0 bases and V by 3 bases; bases with no gene match: 4. The CDR3 DNA, read in part, is TGCACCTGCAGTGCCGGACAGGGCCCTTCTGGAAATACG. It codes for CTCSAGQGPSGNT. The full-length CDR3 reads as CTCSAGQGPSGNTLYF.